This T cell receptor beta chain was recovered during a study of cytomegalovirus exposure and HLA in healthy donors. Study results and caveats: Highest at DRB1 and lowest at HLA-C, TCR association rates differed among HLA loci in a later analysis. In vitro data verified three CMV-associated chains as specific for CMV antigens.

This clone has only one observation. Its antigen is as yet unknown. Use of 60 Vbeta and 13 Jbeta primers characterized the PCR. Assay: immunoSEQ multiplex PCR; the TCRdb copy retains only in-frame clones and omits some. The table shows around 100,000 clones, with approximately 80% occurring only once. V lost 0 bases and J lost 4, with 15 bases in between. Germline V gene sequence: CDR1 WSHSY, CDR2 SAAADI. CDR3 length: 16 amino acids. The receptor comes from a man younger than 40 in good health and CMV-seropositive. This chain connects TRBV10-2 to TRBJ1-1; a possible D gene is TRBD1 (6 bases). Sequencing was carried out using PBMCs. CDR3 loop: CASSESGGGPGTEAFF. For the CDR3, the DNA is TGCGCCAGCAGTGAGTCCGGCGGGGGGCCGGGCACTGAAGCTTTCTTT.